The rows below give T cell receptor beta chains drawn from one sample of a study of regulatory and conventional T cells in RAG deficiency. This table comes from immunoSEQ multiplex PCR, and its TCRdb copy is limited to in-frame clones, with some not included. Of approximately 35,000 clones in the sample, 75% to 80% are singletons; the top ten hold about 3.4%. The sample was also linked to a second study, of regulatory T cells.

The sequencing sample was made of CD4+ effector T cells sorted from blood. The receptors originated from a human donor in good health. The CDR3 runs from the conserved cysteine through the conserved F or W. A D gene is named only where the DNA matches it firmly. Size values are once, few and many counts, or a class for expanded clones, and some rows have none.

D | J | size | V | CDR3 | DNA
NA | TRBJ1-1 | NA | TRBV9 | CASSVAQGSKTEAFF | TGTGCCAGCAGCGTCGCTCAGGGTTCCAAAACTGAAGCTTTCTTT
NA | TRBJ1-1 | NA | TRBV30 | CAWSPRVNTEAFF | TGTGCCTGGAGCCCACGGGTGAACACTGAAGCTTTCTTT
NA | TRBJ1-2 | few | TRBV6-5 | CASSYSIGFQDGYTF | TGTGCCAGCAGTTACTCGATTGGGTTTCAAGATGGCTACACCTTC
TRBD2 | TRBJ2-5 | NA | TRBV2 | CASRRAGGQRGSQETQYF | TGTGCCAGCAGGAGAGCGGGGGGTCAAAGGGGGTCCCAAGAGACCCAGTACTTC
NA | TRBJ2-7 | NA | TRBV6-5 | CASRRTGNEQYF | TGTGCCAGCAGGAGAACAGGGAACGAGCAGTACTTC
NA | TRBJ2-5 | NA | TRBV21-1 | CASSAMKGTGLETQYF | TGTGCCAGCAGCGCAATGAAGGGCACAGGGTTGGAGACCCAGTACTTC
NA | TRBJ2-2 | NA | TRBV4-2 | CASSQSGAVTGELFF | TGTGCCAGCAGCCAATCAGGGGCTGTCACCGGGGAGCTGTTTTTT
NA | TRBJ1-5 | NA | TRBV28 | CASSFPGLVNQPQHF | TGTGCCAGCAGTTTCCCGGGACTGGTCAATCAGCCCCAGCATTTT
NA | TRBJ2-1 | NA | TRBV30 | CAWRLAPIYNEQFF | TGTGCCTGGAGGTTAGCTCCCATTTACAATGAGCAGTTCTTC
TRBD1 | TRBJ2-5 | NA | TRBV5-4 | CASSTGTGSGVTQYF | TGTGCCAGCAGCACCGGGACAGGGTCGGGGGTGACCCAGTACTTC
NA | TRBJ2-7 | NA | TRBV5-4 | CASSYTGLVRGRAQYF | TGTGCCAGCAGCTACACAGGACTCGTTAGGGGCAGGGCGCAGTACTTC
NA | TRBJ1-1 | NA | TRBV5-1 | CASSPPTGVNTEAFF | TGCGCCAGCAGCCCACCGACAGGTGTGAACACTGAAGCTTTCTTT
NA | TRBJ2-7 | NA | TRBV2 | CASSESRPLHEQYF | TGTGCCAGCAGTGAAAGTCGTCCCCTCCACGAGCAGTACTTC
NA | TRBJ1-5 | once | TRBV2 | CASGTQIRQPQHF | TGTGCCAGCGGGACACAAATCCGGCAGCCCCAGCATTTT
TRBD2 | TRBJ2-1 | NA | TRBV11-2 | CASSPGTTYNEQFF | TGTGCCAGCAGCCCCGGGACTACTTACAATGAGCAGTTCTTC